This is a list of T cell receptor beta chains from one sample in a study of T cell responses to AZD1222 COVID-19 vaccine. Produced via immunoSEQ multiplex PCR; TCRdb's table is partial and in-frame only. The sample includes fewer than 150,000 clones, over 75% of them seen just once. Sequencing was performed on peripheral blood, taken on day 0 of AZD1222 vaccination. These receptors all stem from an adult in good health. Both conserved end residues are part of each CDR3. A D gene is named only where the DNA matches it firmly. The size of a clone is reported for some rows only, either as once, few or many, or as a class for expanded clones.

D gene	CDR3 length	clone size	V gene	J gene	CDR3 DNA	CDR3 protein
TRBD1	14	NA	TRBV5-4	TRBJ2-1	TGTGCCAGCAGCTCCCGGGACAGAACCAATGAGCAGTTCTTC	CASSSRDRTNEQFF
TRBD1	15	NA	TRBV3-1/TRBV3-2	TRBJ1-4	TGTGCCAGCAGCCAAACAACAGGGGGCTGGGAAAAACTGTTTTTT	CASSQTTGGWEKLFF
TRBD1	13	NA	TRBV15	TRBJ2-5	TGTGCCACCAGCACGGGACAGGGGGAGACCCAGTACTTC	CATSTGQGETQYF
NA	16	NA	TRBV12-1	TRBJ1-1	TGTGCCAGCAGCTGGCCCCGGGACAGGGGTAGGGCTGAAGCTTTCTTT	CASSWPRDRGRAEAFF
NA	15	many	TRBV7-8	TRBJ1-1	TGTGCCAGCAGCTTATCCCCACAGGGTCTGTCTGAAGCTTTCTTT	CASSLSPQGLSEAFF
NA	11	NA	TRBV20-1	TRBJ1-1	TGCAGTGCTAGAACGGGGGCTGAAGCTTTCTTT	CSARTGAEAFF
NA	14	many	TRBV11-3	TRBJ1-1	TGTGCCAGCAGCTTAGGGGGGGGTAGCACTGAAGCTTTCTTT	CASSLGGGSTEAFF
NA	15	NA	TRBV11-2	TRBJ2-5	TGTGCCAGCAGCCTGGGACCGACGTACCAAGAGACCCAGTACTTC	CASSLGPTYQETQYF
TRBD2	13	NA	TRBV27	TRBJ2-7	TGTGCCAGCAGTTTATTGGCGGGGGACGAGCAGTACTTC	CASSLLAGDEQYF
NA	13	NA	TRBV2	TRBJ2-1	TGTGCCAGCAGTTATACAGGGAGTGGTGAGCAGTTCTTC	CASSYTGSGEQFF
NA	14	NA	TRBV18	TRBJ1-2	TGTGCCAGCTCCAGAGCGGGGGACATCTATGGCTACACCTTC	CASSRAGDIYGYTF
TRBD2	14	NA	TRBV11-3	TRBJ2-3	TGTGCCAGCAGCTTCGGGGGGGCGGGAGATACGCAGTATTTT	CASSFGGAGDTQYF
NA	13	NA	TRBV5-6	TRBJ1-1	TGTGCCAGCAGCTTAGTTGGGGGCGCAGGAGCTTTCTTT	CASSLVGGAGAFF
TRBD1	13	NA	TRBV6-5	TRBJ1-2	TGTGCCAGCAGTCCGCGACAGGGAAATGGCTACACCTTC	CASSPRQGNGYTF
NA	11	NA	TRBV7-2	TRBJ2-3	TGTGCCAGCCGCGGAGGGGATACGCAGTATTTT	CASRGGDTQYF
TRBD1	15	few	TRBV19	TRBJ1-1	TGTGCCAGTAGTATTCGTTCTGGGACAGGCTCTTCTACTTTCTTT	CASSIRSGTGSSTFF
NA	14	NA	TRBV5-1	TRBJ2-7	TGCGCCAGCAGCTTGGCCTGGTCCAGGTACGAGCAGTACTTC	CASSLAWSRYEQYF
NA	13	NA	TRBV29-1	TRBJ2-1	TGCAGCGTTCTCCAGGGGTCATACAATGAGCAGTTCTTC	CSVLQGSYNEQFF
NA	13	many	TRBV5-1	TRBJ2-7	TGCGCCAGCAGCCACGGAGGGGATTTAGAGCAGTACTTC	CASSHGGDLEQYF
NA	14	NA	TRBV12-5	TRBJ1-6	TGTGCTAGTGGTGCGGGTCCGTGGAATTCACCCCTCCACTTT	CASGAGPWNSPLHF
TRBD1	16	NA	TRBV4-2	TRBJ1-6	TGTGCCAGCAGTCATACAGGGGGCAACAGGGATTCACCCCTCCACTTT	CASSHTGGNRDSPLHF
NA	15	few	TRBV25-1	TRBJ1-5	TGTGCCAGCAGTGAATATGGGGGAGGGGATCAGCCCCAGCATTTT	CASSEYGGGDQPQHF
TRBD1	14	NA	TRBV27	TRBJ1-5	TGTGCCAGCAGTCCGGGGACAGGGAATCAGCCCCAGCATTTT	CASSPGTGNQPQHF
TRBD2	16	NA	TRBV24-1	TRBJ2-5	TGTGCCACCAGTGAACCCGGGGGGAAATGGGGCGAGACCCAGTACTTC	CATSEPGGKWGETQYF
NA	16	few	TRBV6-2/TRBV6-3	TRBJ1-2	TGTGCCAGCAGTTACCGGGAGGGTCGCGCCTACTATGGCTACACCTTC	CASSYREGRAYYGYTF
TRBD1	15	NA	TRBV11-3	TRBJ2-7	TGTGCCAGCAGCTTAGGACAGGGTGGCGCCTACGAGCAGTACTTC	CASSLGQGGAYEQYF
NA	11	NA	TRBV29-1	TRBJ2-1	TGCAGCGGCTGGGATGGATATGAGCAGTTCTTC	CSGWDGYEQFF
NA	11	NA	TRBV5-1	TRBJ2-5	TGCGCCAGCAGCTTGGCGGAGACCCAGTACTTC	CASSLAETQYF
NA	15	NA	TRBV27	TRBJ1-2	TGTGCCAGCAGTTTACGCGGGCCGGGGTACTATGGCTACACCTTC	CASSLRGPGYYGYTF
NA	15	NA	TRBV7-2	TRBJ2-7	TGTGCCAGCAGCTTAGCGTCAACTCCGGGCTACGAGCAGTACTTC	CASSLASTPGYEQYF
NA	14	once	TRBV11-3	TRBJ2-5	TGTGCCAGCAGCTTAAGTGGGGGACGCGAGACCCAGTACTTC	CASSLSGGRETQYF
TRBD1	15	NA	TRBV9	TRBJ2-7	TGTGCCAGCAGCGTAGAGGGACAGGGTGCCTACGAGCAGTACTTC	CASSVEGQGAYEQYF
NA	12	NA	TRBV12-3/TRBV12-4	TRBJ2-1	TGTGCCAGCAGTTTTTGGGGAAATGAGCAGTTCTTC	CASSFWGNEQFF
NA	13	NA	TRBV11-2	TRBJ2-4	TGTGCCAGCAGGTCCCTAGCCAAAAACATTCAGTACTTC	CASRSLAKNIQYF
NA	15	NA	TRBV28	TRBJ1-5	TGTGCCAGCAGTTTGTTTGGGGCAACGGATCAGCCCCAGCATTTT	CASSLFGATDQPQHF
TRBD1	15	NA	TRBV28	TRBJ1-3	TGTGCCAGCAGCTCCTCCGGGACAGGGGGAAACACCATATATTTT	CASSSSGTGGNTIYF
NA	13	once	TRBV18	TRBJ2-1	TGTGCCAGCTCAGGCTCCGCGGACACTGAGCAGTTCTTC	CASSGSADTEQFF
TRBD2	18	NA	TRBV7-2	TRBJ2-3	TGTGCCAGCAGCCCTTACCGGATGGCAGCGGGGGTTCGAAATACGCAGTATTTT	CASSPYRMAAGVRNTQYF
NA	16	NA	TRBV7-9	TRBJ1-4	TGTGCCAGCAGCTTAGCCCAGGCTAGTCCTAATGAAAAACTGTTTTTT	CASSLAQASPNEKLFF
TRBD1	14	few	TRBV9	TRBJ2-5	TGTGCCAGCAGCGCGGGACAGGGTGGAGAGACCCAGTACTTC	CASSAGQGGETQYF
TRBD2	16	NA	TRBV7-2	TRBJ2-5	TGTGCCAGCAGCCCGCCCTTAGCGGGGGGATGGGAGACCCAGTACTTC	CASSPPLAGGWETQYF
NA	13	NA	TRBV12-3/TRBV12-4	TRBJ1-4	TGTGCCAGCAGTTTACCGCGGGGAGGAGAACTGTTTTTT	CASSLPRGGELFF
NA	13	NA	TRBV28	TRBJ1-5	TGTGCCATAGGAGGACATAGCAATCAGCCCCAGCATTTT	CAIGGHSNQPQHF
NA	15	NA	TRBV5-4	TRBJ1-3	TGTGCCAGCAGCTTGGCCGGGACCCGGGGAAGCACCATATATTTT	CASSLAGTRGSTIYF
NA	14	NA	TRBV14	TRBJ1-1	TGTGCCAGCAGCCAAGTCCGGGCCAAAGGGGAGGCTTTCTTT	CASSQVRAKGEAFF
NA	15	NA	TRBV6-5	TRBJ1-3	TGTGCCAGCAGGGATTCCTGGAGCTCTGGAAACACCATATATTTT	CASRDSWSSGNTIYF
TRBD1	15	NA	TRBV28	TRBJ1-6	TGTGCCATCCCCTCCCAGGGACAGAAAAATTCACCCCTCCACTTT	CAIPSQGQKNSPLHF
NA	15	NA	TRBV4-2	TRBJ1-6	TGTGCCAGCAGCCAAGACGGAGGGGAAAGTTCACCCCTCCACTTT	CASSQDGGESSPLHF
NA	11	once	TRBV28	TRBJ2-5	TGTGCCAGCAGTTTCGGAATGGGCCAGTACTTC	CASSFGMGQYF
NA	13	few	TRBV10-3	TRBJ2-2	TGTGCCATCAGTGGGACCCGCACCGGGGAGCTGTTTTTT	CAISGTRTGELFF
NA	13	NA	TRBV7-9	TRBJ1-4	TGTGCCAGCAGGGACAGTTTGGGTGAAAAACTGTTTTTT	CASRDSLGEKLFF
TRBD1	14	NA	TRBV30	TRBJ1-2	TGTGCCTGCCGACAGGGGGCCCCGTTCTATGGCTACACCTTC	CACRQGAPFYGYTF
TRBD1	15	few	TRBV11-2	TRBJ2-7	TGTGCCAGCAGCCCCGACAGGGGAATCCCCTACGAGCAGTACTTC	CASSPDRGIPYEQYF
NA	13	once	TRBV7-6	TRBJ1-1	TGTGCCAGCAGCCCGTCGACCGACACGTCAGCTTTCTTT	CASSPSTDTSAFF
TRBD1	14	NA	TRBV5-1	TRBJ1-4	TGCGCCAGCAGCCGAACAGGGGGGAGGGAAAAACTGTTTTTT	CASSRTGGREKLFF
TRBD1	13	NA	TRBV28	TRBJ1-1	TGTGCCAGCAGGACAGGGGGATTTACTGAAGCTTTCTTT	CASRTGGFTEAFF
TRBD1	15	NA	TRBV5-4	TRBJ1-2	TGTGCCAGCACTGAAAGAGGACAGGCCCTCTATGGCTACACCTTC	CASTERGQALYGYTF
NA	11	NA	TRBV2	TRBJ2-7	TGTGCCAGCAGTGATTACGACGAGCAGTACTTC	CASSDYDEQYF
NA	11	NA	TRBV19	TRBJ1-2	TGTGCCTCTGGGGTAGACTATGGCTACACCTTC	CASGVDYGYTF